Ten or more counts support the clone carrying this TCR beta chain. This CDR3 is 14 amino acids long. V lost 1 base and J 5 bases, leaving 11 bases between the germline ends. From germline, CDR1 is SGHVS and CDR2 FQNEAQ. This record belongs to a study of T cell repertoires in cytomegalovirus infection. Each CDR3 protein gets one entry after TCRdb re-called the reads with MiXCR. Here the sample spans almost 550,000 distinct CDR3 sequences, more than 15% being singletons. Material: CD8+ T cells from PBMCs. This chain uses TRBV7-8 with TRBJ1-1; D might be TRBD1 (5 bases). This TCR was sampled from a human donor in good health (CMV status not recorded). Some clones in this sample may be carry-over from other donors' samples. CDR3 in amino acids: CASSLEEGWTEAFF. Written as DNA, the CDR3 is TGTGCCAGCAGCTTAGAGGAGGGGTGGACTGAAGCTTTCTTT. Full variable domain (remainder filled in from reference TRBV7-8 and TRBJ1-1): GAGVSQSPRYKVAKRGQDVALRCDPISGHVSLFWYQQALGQGPEFLTYFQNEAQLDKSGLPSDRFFAERPEGSVSTLKIQRTQQEDSAVYLCASSLEEGWTEAFFGQGTRLTVV.